These 8 T cell receptor beta chains share one sample of origin, sequenced in a study of T cells in Graves' hyperthyroidism and ophthalmopathy. RNA transcripts gave rise to amplified TCR beta CDR3 regions. Researchers ran a first-round RT-PCR on the TCR CDR3 using the HTBI primer set. TCRdb recomputed calls from the multiplex PCR reads with MiXCR, one row per CDR3 protein. The top ten clones hold approximately 8.4% of a sample with around 580,000 distinct CDR3 sequences, approximately 44% of them seen once. What was sequenced was peripheral blood or thyroid tissue (not recorded which). All receptors derive from a woman aged 18-29 years with Graves' hyperthyroidism.

The chain uses TRBV6-2 or TRBV6-3 and TRBJ2-5; 9 bases map to TRBD2. The CDR3 consists of 17 residues. Germline assignment: CDR1 MNHEY and CDR2 SVGEGT. The trim removed 6 bases at V and 0 bases at J, leaving 11 bases unmatched. As DNA, the CDR3 is TGTGCCAGCAGCCCAATTGCTAGCGGGATAAACCAAGAGACCCAGTACTTC. It is translated as CASSPIASGINQETQYF.

The table lists this clonotype with many counts. The chain carries TRBV12-5 and TRBJ2-7; 10 nucleotides agree with TRBD2. Germline V lookup: CDR1 LGHNT, CDR2 FRNRAP. V was pared by 3 bases and J by 1 base, with 3 bases of the junction left unmatched. The CDR3 extends over 15 amino acids. CDR3 in amino acids: CASGFLAGGSYEQYF. The CDR3, as DNA: TGTGCTAGTGGTTTCTTAGCGGGAGGTTCCTACGAGCAGTACTTC.

This clonotype was recorded many times. This chain joins TRBV20-1 and TRBJ2-1, with TRBD2 matching 13 bases. This CDR3 is 15 amino acids long. Germline loops: CDR1 DFQATT, CDR2 SNEGSKA (reference sequence). J lost 9 bases, V lost 7 bases, and 12 bases had no gene match. CDR3 sequence (DNA): TGCAGTGTCTATTCCGGACTAGCGGGAGTAGGTGAGCAGTTCTTC. Protein product: CSVYSGLAGVGEQFF.

This clonotype was observed at least ten times. The chain is built from TRBV24-1 and TRBJ2-7, with a tentative D call TRBD1 (5 bases). V was cut by 3 bases and J by 6 bases, with 17 bases left in between. The CDR3 is 15 amino acids. Germline loops: CDR1 KGHDR, CDR2 SFDVKD. CDR3 DNA sequence: TGTGCCACCAGTGATCCCGGACACCCGCTGGGCGAGCAGTACTTC. Encoded protein: CATSDPGHPLGEQYF.

This clonotype has at least ten counts. This rearrangement joins TRBV5-1 to TRBJ1-2; TRBD1 might be the D (6 bases). Deletions cut 0 bases from V and 8 bases from J, with 8 bases between. The CDR3 runs 12 residues. Germline-derived CDR1 and CDR2 are SGHRS and YFSETQ. CDR3 DNA sequence: TGCGCCAGCAGCTTGGGCAGGGGAGGCTACACCTTC. This translates into CASSLGRGGYTF. The variable domain in full, completed from reference TRBV5-1 and TRBJ1-2, reads KAGVTQTPRYLIKTRGQQVTLSCSPISGHRSVSWYQQTPGQGLQFLFEYFSETQRNKGNFPGRFSGRQFSNSRSEMNVSTLELGDSALYLCASSLGRGGYTFGSGTRLTVV.

The rearrangement joins TRBV19 to TRBJ2-5; D is uncertain. The V gene's germline CDR1 is LNHDA and CDR2 SQIVND (reference sequence). The CDR3 sequence is 14 residues long. Between the trimmed V and J ends, which lost 2 bases and 1 base, there was a span of 8 bases. The CDR3 is CASSIWGIQETQYF. As DNA, the CDR3 is TGTGCCAGTAGTATATGGGGAATCCAAGAGACCCAGTACTTC.

V and J are TRBV20-1 and TRBJ1-1, with D tentatively TRBD1 (6 bases). V was trimmed by 1 base and J by 4 bases, leaving 16 bases between them. Germline V gene lookup returns CDR1 DFQATT and CDR2 SNEGSKA (reference sequence). The CDR3 length is 15 residues. CDR3 in amino acids: CSARVGGGEGTEAFF. CDR3 nucleotides: TGCAGTGCTAGAGTTGGGGGCGGCGAGGGCACTGAAGCTTTCTTT.

About this clonotype: Its ends do not fully match the called genes, so a read error is possible. This rearrangement joins TRBV7-3 to TRBJ1-2; no clear D gene. The CDR3 loop spans 14 amino acids. Germline loops: CDR1 SGHTA, CDR2 FQGTGA. CDR3 coding DNA: TGTGCCAGCAGTCTAGCGGGAGTTAACAATGGCTACACCTTC. This encodes CASSLAGVNNGYTF.